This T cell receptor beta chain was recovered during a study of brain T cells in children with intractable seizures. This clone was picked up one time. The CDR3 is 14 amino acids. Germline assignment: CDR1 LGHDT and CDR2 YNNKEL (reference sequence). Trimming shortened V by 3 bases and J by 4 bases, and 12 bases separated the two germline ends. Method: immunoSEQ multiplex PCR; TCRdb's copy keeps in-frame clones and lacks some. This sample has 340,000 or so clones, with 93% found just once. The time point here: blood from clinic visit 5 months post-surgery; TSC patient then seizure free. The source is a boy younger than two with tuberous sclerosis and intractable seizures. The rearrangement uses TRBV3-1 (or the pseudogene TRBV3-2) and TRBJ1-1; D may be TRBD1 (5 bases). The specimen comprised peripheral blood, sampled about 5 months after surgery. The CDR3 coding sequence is TGTGCCAGCAGCCAGAGGGGTGGAGGCACTGAAGCTTTCTTT. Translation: CASSQRGGGTEAFF.